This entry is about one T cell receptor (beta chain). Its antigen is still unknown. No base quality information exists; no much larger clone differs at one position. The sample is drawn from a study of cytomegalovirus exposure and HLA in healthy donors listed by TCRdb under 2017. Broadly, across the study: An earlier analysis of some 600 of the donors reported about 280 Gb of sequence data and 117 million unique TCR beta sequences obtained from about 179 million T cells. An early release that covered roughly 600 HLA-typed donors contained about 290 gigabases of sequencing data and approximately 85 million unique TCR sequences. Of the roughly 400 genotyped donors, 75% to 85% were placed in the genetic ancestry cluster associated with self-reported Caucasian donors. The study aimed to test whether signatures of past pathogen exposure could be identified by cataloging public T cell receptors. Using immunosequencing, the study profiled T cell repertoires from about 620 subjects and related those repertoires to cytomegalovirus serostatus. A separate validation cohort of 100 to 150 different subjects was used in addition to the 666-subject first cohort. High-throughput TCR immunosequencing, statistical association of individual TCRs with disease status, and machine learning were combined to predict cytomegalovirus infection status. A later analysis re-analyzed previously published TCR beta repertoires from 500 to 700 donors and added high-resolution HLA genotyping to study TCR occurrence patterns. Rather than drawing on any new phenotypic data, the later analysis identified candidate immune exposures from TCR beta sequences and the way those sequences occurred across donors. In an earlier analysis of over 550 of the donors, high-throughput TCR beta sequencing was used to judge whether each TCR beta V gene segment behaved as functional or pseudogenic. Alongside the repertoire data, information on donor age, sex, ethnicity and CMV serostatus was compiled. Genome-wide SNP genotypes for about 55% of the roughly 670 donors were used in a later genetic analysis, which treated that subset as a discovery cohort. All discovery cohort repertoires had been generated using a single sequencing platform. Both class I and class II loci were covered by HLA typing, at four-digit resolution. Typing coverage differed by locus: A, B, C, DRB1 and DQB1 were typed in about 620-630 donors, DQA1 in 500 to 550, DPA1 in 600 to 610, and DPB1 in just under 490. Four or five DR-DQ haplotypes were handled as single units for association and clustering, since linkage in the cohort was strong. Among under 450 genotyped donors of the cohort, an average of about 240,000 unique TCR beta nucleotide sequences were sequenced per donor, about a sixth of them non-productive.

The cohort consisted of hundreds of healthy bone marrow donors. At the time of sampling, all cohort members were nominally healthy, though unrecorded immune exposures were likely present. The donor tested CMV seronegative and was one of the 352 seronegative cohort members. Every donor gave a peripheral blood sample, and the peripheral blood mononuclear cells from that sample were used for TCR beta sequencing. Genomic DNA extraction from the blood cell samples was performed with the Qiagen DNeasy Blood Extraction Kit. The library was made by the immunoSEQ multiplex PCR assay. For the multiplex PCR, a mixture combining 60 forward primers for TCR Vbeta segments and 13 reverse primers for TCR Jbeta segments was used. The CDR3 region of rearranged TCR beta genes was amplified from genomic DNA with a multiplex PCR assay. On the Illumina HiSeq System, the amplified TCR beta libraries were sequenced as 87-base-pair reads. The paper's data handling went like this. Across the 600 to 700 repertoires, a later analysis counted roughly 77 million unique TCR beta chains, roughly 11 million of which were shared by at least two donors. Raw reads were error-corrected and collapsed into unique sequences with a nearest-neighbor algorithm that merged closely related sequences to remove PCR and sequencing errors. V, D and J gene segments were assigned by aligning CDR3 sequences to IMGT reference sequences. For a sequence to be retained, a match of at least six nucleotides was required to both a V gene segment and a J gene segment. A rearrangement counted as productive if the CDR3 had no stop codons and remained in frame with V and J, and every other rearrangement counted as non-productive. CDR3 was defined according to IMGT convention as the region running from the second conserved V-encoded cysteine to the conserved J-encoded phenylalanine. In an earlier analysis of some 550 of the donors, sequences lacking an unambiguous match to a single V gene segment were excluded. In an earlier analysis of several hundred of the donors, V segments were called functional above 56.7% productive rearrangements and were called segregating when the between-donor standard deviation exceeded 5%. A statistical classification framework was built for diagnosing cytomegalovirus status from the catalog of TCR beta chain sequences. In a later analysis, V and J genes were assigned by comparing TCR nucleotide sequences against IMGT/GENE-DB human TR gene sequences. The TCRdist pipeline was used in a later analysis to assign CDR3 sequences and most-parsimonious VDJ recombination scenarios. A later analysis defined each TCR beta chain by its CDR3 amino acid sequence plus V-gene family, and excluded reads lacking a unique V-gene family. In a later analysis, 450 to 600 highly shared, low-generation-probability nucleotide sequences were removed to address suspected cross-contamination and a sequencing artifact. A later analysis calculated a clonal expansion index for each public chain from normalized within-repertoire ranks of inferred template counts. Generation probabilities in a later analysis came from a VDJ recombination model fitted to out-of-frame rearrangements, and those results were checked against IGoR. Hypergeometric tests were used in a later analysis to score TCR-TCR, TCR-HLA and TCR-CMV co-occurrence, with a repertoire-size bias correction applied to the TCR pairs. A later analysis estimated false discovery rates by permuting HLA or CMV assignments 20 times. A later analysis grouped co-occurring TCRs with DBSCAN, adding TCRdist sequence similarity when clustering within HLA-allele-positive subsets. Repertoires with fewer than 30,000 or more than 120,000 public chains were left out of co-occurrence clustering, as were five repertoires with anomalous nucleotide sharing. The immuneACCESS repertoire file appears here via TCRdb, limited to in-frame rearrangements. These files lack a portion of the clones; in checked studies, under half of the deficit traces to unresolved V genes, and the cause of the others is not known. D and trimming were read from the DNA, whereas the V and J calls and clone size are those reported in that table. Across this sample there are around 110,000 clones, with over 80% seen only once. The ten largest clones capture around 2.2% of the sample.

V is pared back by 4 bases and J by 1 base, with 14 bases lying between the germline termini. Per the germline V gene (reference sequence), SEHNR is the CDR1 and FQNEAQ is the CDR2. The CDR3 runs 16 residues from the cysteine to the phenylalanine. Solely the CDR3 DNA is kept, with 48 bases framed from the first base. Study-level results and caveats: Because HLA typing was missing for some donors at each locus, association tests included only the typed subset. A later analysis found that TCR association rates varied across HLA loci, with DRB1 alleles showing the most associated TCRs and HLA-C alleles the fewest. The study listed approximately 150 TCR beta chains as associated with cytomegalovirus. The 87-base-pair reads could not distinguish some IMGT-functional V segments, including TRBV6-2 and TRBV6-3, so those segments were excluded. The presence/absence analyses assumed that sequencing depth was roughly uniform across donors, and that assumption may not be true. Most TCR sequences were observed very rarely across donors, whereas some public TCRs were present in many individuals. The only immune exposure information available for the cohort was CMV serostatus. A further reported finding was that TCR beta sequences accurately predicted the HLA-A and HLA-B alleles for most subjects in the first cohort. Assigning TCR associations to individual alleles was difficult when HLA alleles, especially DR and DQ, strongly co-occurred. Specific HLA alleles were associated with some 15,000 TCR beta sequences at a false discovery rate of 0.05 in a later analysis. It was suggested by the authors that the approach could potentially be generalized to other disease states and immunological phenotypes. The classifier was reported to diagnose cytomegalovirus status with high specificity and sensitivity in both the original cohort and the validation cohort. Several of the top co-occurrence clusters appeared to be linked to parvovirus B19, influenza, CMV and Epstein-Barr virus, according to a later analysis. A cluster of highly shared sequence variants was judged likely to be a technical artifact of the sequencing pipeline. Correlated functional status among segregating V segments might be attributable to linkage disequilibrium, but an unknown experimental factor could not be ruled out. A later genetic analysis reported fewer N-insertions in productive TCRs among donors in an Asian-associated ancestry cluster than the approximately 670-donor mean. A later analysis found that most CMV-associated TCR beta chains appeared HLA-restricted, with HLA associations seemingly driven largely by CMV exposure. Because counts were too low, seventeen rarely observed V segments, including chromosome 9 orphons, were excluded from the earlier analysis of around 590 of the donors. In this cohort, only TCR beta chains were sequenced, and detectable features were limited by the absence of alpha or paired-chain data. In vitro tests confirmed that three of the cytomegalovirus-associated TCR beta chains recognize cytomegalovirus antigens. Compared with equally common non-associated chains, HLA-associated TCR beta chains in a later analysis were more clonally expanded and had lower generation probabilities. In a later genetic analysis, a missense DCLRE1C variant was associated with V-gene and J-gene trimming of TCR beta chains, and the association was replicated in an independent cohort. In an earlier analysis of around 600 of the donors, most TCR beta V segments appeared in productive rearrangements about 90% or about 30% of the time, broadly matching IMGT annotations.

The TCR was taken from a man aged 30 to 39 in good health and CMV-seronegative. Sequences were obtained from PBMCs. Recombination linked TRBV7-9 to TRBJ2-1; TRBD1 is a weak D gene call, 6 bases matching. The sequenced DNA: TGTGCCAGCAGCTCCGGGACACAGCGGTCCTACAATGAGCAGTTCTTC. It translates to CASSSGTQRSYNEQFF.